Included here is one TCR beta chain sequence, with context. What it binds is not known. This sample stems from a study of cytomegalovirus exposure and HLA in healthy donors. The wider study: Unique TCR beta sequences numbering some 120 million came from about 179 million T cells in an earlier analysis. Study outcomes and limitations: Some public TCRs appeared in many individuals, while most sequences were rare. Cytomegalovirus-associated TCR beta chains were listed, numbering 164. With further analysis later on, most CMV-associated TCR beta chains appeared HLA-restricted.

CDR3 size: 15 residues. Trimming at V came to 1 base and at J to 0 bases, leaving 3 bases not matched to a gene. The germline V gene encodes CDR1 SGHTA and CDR2 FQGNSA. The PCR was carried out with 60 Vbeta primers and 13 Jbeta primers. Clones were sequenced by immunoSEQ multiplex PCR, and TCRdb holds only the in-frame ones, with some missing. Found here are 160,000 or so clones, about 80% of them singletons; the top ten hold about 1%. The source is a woman in her forties in good health and CMV-seronegative. This chain joins TRBV7-2 and TRBJ2-7, with TRBD1 identical over 7 bases. Sample: PBMCs. CDR3 sequence: CASSLGTGSSYEQYF. CDR3 sequence (DNA): TGTGCCAGCAGCTTAGGGACAGGTAGCTCCTACGAGCAGTACTTC.